This is a list of T cell receptor beta chains from one sample in a study of blood T cell repertoires in COVID-19. Repertoires were generated with immunoSEQ multiplex PCR, while TCRdb's copy carries only in-frame clones and drops some. The sample lists roughly 200,000 clones, about 85% occurring once. The sample comprised peripheral blood. The receptor set was obtained from a woman aged 80 or over with acute or convalescent COVID-19. Both conserved end residues are part of each CDR3. Each record gives: D gene, clone size, J gene, V gene, CDR3 DNA, CDR3 protein. The D gene is left open where the match is weak. Clone size is given for some rows only: seen once, a few or many times, or a class if the clone is expanded.

d_call: -
clone_size: -
j_call: TRBJ2-3
v_call: TRBV12-2
cdr3_nt: TGTGCAAGTCGCCGAGAATGTAATAGCGGGATTGGGATATCCACAGATACGCAGTATTTT
cdr3_aa: CASRRECNSGIGISTDTQYF

d_call: TRBD2
clone_size: -
j_call: TRBJ2-7
v_call: TRBV5-8
cdr3_nt: TGTGCCACCTCACTCTTAGCGGGAGTGAGGACCTACGAGCAGTACTTC
cdr3_aa: CATSLLAGVRTYEQYF

d_call: -
clone_size: -
j_call: TRBJ1-2
v_call: TRBV5-5
cdr3_nt: TGTGCCAGCAGCTTGGGGGGCAGGGAAAACTATGGCTACACCTTC
cdr3_aa: CASSLGGRENYGYTF

d_call: TRBD1
clone_size: -
j_call: TRBJ1-3
v_call: TRBV6-5
cdr3_nt: TGTGCCATACAGGACAGGGTATTGAGAAACACCATATATTTT
cdr3_aa: CAIQDRVLRNTIYF

d_call: TRBD1
clone_size: -
j_call: TRBJ2-3
v_call: TRBV2
cdr3_nt: TGTGCCAGCAGACAGGGGGCGAGAGATACGCAGTATTTT
cdr3_aa: CASRQGARDTQYF

d_call: -
clone_size: -
j_call: TRBJ2-3
v_call: TRBV2
cdr3_nt: TGTGCCAGCAGTGCGGGGAGCACAGATACGCAGTATTTT
cdr3_aa: CASSAGSTDTQYF

d_call: TRBD1
clone_size: once
j_call: TRBJ1-2
v_call: TRBV10-2
cdr3_nt: TGCGCCAGCAGACCCGGACAGGGGGACTATGGCTACACCTTC
cdr3_aa: CASRPGQGDYGYTF

d_call: -
clone_size: once
j_call: TRBJ1-3
v_call: TRBV19
cdr3_nt: TGTGCCAGTAGTATAGAGTACCGGAGCTCTGGAAACACCATATATTTT
cdr3_aa: CASSIEYRSSGNTIYF

d_call: -
clone_size: once
j_call: TRBJ1-4
v_call: TRBV6-1
cdr3_nt: TGTGCCAGCAGTGAAGGAGGAGAAAAACTGTTTTTT
cdr3_aa: CASSEGGEKLFF

d_call: -
clone_size: few
j_call: TRBJ2-7
v_call: TRBV3-1/TRBV3-2
cdr3_nt: TGTGCCAGCAGCCAAGAAGGGAGACGTCTGAGCTCCTACGAGCAGTACTTC
cdr3_aa: CASSQEGRRLSSYEQYF

d_call: -
clone_size: -
j_call: TRBJ1-1
v_call: TRBV9
cdr3_nt: TGTGCCAGCAGCGTAGGAACAGGGAACACTGAAGCTTTCTTT
cdr3_aa: CASSVGTGNTEAFF

d_call: TRBD2
clone_size: -
j_call: TRBJ2-1
v_call: TRBV19
cdr3_nt: TGTGCCAGTAGTACTAGCGGGAGGTCGTACAATGAGCAGTTCTTC
cdr3_aa: CASSTSGRSYNEQFF

d_call: -
clone_size: once
j_call: TRBJ1-4
v_call: TRBV5-1
cdr3_nt: TGCGCCAGCAGCTTACCCACGGTTAATGAAAAACTGTTTTTT
cdr3_aa: CASSLPTVNEKLFF

d_call: -
clone_size: -
j_call: TRBJ2-7
v_call: TRBV7-6
cdr3_nt: TGTGCCAGCAGCTTACGAGCTTCCGAGAGGAGATACGAGCAGTACTTC
cdr3_aa: CASSLRASERRYEQYF

d_call: TRBD1
clone_size: -
j_call: TRBJ1-1
v_call: TRBV4-1
cdr3_nt: TGCGCCAGCAGCCCTAGACAGGGGGCTCTCTTGCGACCTAACATGAACACTGAAGCTTTCTTT
cdr3_aa: CASSPRQGALLRPNMNTEAFF

d_call: TRBD2
clone_size: -
j_call: TRBJ2-3
v_call: TRBV27
cdr3_nt: TGTGCCAGCAGGCGAACCCTCTCTAGCGGTCGAAGCACAGATACGCAGTATTTT
cdr3_aa: CASRRTLSSGRSTDTQYF

d_call: -
clone_size: -
j_call: TRBJ2-5
v_call: TRBV7-8
cdr3_nt: TGTGCCAGCAGCTTAGGTGCAGGGCTAAAAGAGACCCAGTACTTC
cdr3_aa: CASSLGAGLKETQYF

d_call: -
clone_size: few
j_call: TRBJ2-1
v_call: TRBV19
cdr3_nt: TGTGCCAGTAGGAGTAACAGGGAACGCAATGAGCAGTTCTTC
cdr3_aa: CASRSNRERNEQFF

d_call: -
clone_size: -
j_call: TRBJ2-5
v_call: TRBV5-6
cdr3_nt: TGTGCCAGCAGCTTTTGGAGGGCTATCGGGGAGACCCAGTACTTC
cdr3_aa: CASSFWRAIGETQYF

d_call: TRBD2
clone_size: -
j_call: TRBJ2-1
v_call: TRBV29-1
cdr3_nt: TGCAGCGCACGACTAGCGACTGGCGGGGGTGAGCAGTTCTTC
cdr3_aa: CSARLATGGGEQFF

d_call: TRBD1
clone_size: -
j_call: TRBJ1-5
v_call: TRBV6-5
cdr3_nt: TGTGCCAGCAGTTTAGGGACAGGGCGGAGCAATCAGCCCCAGCATTTT
cdr3_aa: CASSLGTGRSNQPQHF

d_call: TRBD1
clone_size: -
j_call: TRBJ1-2
v_call: TRBV19
cdr3_nt: TGTGCCAGTTCGACAGGGGACTTAAACTATGGCTACACCTTC
cdr3_aa: CASSTGDLNYGYTF

d_call: TRBD1
clone_size: -
j_call: TRBJ1-1
v_call: TRBV7-9
cdr3_nt: TGTGCCAGCACCGAGACAGGGCGAGAGAACACTGAAGCTTTCTTT
cdr3_aa: CASTETGRENTEAFF